The 10 T cell receptor beta chains given below trace back to one sample, sequenced in a study of blood T cell repertoires in COVID-19. TCRdb keeps only in-frame clones here, not all; method: immunoSEQ multiplex PCR. Here the sample spans 200,000 to 250,000 clones, about 89% being singletons. Sequenced: PBMCs or T cells enriched from blood (not recorded which). These receptor sequences come from a woman in her twenties or thirties who had recovered from COVID-19.

V gene TRBV7-2 combines with J gene TRBJ1-1; possible D gene TRBD1, 6 bases. The CDR3 runs to 16 residues. V was pared by 5 bases and J by 4 bases, with 20 bases between. Germline V gene lookup returns CDR1 SGHTA and CDR2 FQGNSA. This CDR3 reads CASSIVGDTGSTEAFF. CDR3 nucleotides: TGTGCCAGCAGCATAGTCGGGGATACAGGGAGCACTGAAGCTTTCTTT.

The chain is built from TRBV7-3 and TRBJ2-1; the D gene is possibly TRBD2 (5 bases). The CDR3 is made up of 13 amino acids. Germline V gene sequence: CDR1 SGHTA, CDR2 FQGTGA. The V end was cut by 2 bases, the J end by 5 bases, with 7 bases between. The CDR3 DNA sequence: TGTGCCAGCAGCTTATCCGGGAACAATGAGCAGTTCTTC. This encodes CASSLSGNNEQFF.

V is TRBV7-8 and J is TRBJ1-5; D might be TRBD1 (6 bases). Looked up from germline, CDR1 is SGHVS and CDR2 is FQNEAQ. The CDR3 covers 17 residues. V lost 3 bases, J lost 4 bases, and 19 bases lay in between. The CDR3 nucleotides read TGTGCCAGCAGCTTGCTAAACGCAGGGGCGAGGAATCAGCCCCAGCATTTT. It translates to CASSLLNAGARNQPQHF.

This sequence joins TRBV19 and TRBJ1-5; D might be TRBD1 (6 bases). Germline-derived CDR1 and CDR2 are LNHDA and SQIVND (reference sequence). The CDR3 covers 15 residues. Between the trimmed V and J ends, which lost 4 bases and 6 bases, there was a span of 16 bases. CDR3 nucleotides: TGTGCCAGTAGTACCCGGGGGGGGCCTGCTCAGCCCCAGCATTTT. Protein product: CASSTRGGPAQPQHF.

V and J are TRBV6-5 and TRBJ2-1; tentatively, D is TRBD2 (7 bases). V shed 2 bases and J shed 2 bases, with 13 bases lying between them. The CDR3 consists of 16 residues. Looked up from germline, CDR1 is MNHEY and CDR2 is SVGAGI. The CDR3: CASSYGGAGTYNEQFF. Written as DNA, the CDR3 is TGTGCCAGCAGTTACGGGGGGGCTGGGACCTACAATGAGCAGTTCTTC.

J is TRBJ1-1 and V is TRBV29-1; 7 bases are shared with TRBD1. CDR1 is SQVTM, CDR2 ANQGSEA, per germline. J lost 1 base, V lost 3 bases, and 2 bases had no gene match. The CDR3 runs 13 residues. This chain's CDR3 is CSVDRGRNTEAFF. The DNA for the CDR3 is TGCAGCGTTGACAGGGGGAGGAACACTGAAGCTTTCTTT.

V and J are TRBV24-1 and TRBJ1-5, with unresolved D. V was pared by 3 bases and J by 2 bases, with 4 bases between. This CDR3 is 13 amino acids long. Germline-derived CDR1 and CDR2 are KGHDR and SFDVKD. The CDR3 region is CATSDIGNQPQHF. In DNA form, the CDR3 reads TGTGCCACCAGTGATATAGGCAATCAGCCCCAGCATTTT.

This clone was observed a handful of times. The chain recombines TRBV27 with TRBJ2-7; 7 nucleotides line up with TRBD1. CDR1 is MNHEY and CDR2 is SMNVEV in the germline V gene (reference sequence). The CDR3 length is 15 residues. The trim removed 0 bases at V and 3 bases at J, leaving 5 bases unmatched. The CDR3: CASSLSGQAYYEQYF. CDR3 DNA: TGTGCCAGCAGTTTATCTGGACAGGCATACTACGAGCAGTACTTC.

This rearrangement joins TRBV28 to TRBJ2-4, with TRBD1 matching 9 bases. CDR1 MDHEN and CDR2 SYDVKM come from the germline V gene. The CDR3 consists of 13 residues. The ends lost 6 bases at V and 6 bases at J; junction bases unmatched: 3. In nucleotides, the CDR3 is TGTGCCAGCAGCCGACAGGGGGTAAACATTCAGTACTTC. It is translated as CASSRQGVNIQYF.

The CDR3 reads CSAETFAGRNNEQFF. The CDR3, as DNA: TGCAGCGCCGAAACGTTTGCGGGGAGGAACAATGAGCAGTTCTTC. The V and J genes are TRBV29-1 and TRBJ2-1; TRBD2 might be the D (6 bases). Trimming removed 7 bases from V and 5 bases from J, with 21 bases in between. CDR3 length equals 15 residues. Germline CDR1 and CDR2: SQVTM and ANQGSEA.